The clone carrying this TCR beta chain was picked up many times. No antigen is known for it. MiXCR was run by TCRdb on the multiplex PCR reads, yielding one entry per CDR3 protein. The table includes tens of thousands of distinct CDR3 sequences, around 35% detected once. This CDR3 is built from 11 residues. Germline loops: CDR1 SQVTM, CDR2 ANQGSEA. The germline V and J ends were trimmed by 3 bases and 8 bases, with 8 bases remaining between them. The data were taken from a study of breast tumors, draining lymph nodes, adjacent tissues. General study results and limits: Tumor T cell lymph node origin was a supported hypothesis, not proven. Compared with lymph nodes, tumors were less diverse; compared with nontumor tissue, more.

This receptor was taken from a female donor with breast cancer. Some clones in this sample may be carry-over from other donors' samples. Sequencing was carried out using breast tumor tissue. The rearrangement uses TRBV29-1 and TRBJ2-1, with a possible D match to TRBD2 (6 bases). The CDR3 here is CSVETSYEQFF. The CDR3 DNA reads as TGCAGCGTTGAGACTAGTTATGAGCAGTTCTTC.